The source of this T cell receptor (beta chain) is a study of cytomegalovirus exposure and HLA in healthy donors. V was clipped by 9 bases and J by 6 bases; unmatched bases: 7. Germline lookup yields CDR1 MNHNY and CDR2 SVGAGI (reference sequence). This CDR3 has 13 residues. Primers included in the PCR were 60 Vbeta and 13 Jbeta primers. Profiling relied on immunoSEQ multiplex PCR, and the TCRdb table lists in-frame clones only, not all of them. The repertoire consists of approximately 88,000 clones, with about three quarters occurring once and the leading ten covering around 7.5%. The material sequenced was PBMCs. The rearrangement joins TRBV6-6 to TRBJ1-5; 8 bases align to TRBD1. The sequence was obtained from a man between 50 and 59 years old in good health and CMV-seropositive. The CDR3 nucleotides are TGTGCCAGTTCCGGACAGGGCGGTCAGCCCCAGCATTTT. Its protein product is CASSGQGGQPQHF.